A single sample is the source of the 19 T cell receptor beta chains below, sequenced in a study of blood T cell repertoires in COVID-19. Measured with immunoSEQ multiplex PCR; TCRdb has only the in-frame clones, and not every one. The table has 90,000 or so clones, around 86% seen once. Sequenced: peripheral blood. All receptors come from a man between 50 and 59 years old with active COVID-19.

The chain couples TRBV21-1 to TRBJ2-7; TRBD1 is taken as the D call from the table, unchecked against the DNA. TRBV21-1 constitutes a pseudogene. This CDR3 is built from 15 residues. DNA of the CDR3: TGTGCCAGCAGCAAAGAACTCGACAGTCCCTACGAGCAGTACTTC. Protein product: CASSKELDSPYEQYF.

This clone was recorded a few times. The genes are TRBV5-5 and TRBJ1-1, with D perhaps matching TRBD1 (6 bases). V gave up 1 base and J gave up 4 bases, with 11 bases separating them. Germline V gene data show CDR1 as SGHKS and CDR2 as YYEKEE (reference sequence). The CDR3 length is 14 residues. CDR3 nucleotide sequence: TGTGCCAGCAGCTTGTTTGGCAGGGGCACTGAAGCTTTCTTT. It is translated as CASSLFGRGTEAFF.

The V gene is TRBV5-4, the J gene TRBJ2-7; 11 bases line up with TRBD1. The germline CDR1 and CDR2 sequences are SGHNT and YYREEE (reference sequence). The ends lost 3 bases at V and 4 bases at J; junction bases unmatched: 6. This CDR3 region has 15 residues. The CDR3 DNA sequence: TGTGCCAGCAGCTCTGGACAGGGGGCGATGTACGAGCAGTACTTC. Protein sequence: CASSSGQGAMYEQYF.

The CDR3 nucleotides are TGTGCCAGCAGTCCGAGGGGGACAGGGGGCCTCTACTCCTCTGGAAACACCATATATTTT. Translating it yields CASSPRGTGGLYSSGNTIYF. This chain uses TRBV27 with TRBJ1-3, with TRBD1 matching over 12 bases. V gave up 5 bases and J gave up 0 bases; unmatched junction bases: 14. Germline CDR1 is MNHEY and CDR2 is SMNVEV (reference sequence). This CDR3 contains 20 residues.

The chain carries TRBV6-2 or TRBV6-3 and TRBJ2-2, with D hard to call. Trimming took 2 bases from V and 5 from J, leaving 12 bases between them. CDR1 and CDR2 from the germline V gene are MNHEY and SVGEGT. This CDR3 spans 15 amino acids. The CDR3 region has the DNA TGTGCCAGCAGTTACCTGAAAACCACTACCGGGGAGCTGTTTTTT. Protein product: CASSYLKTTTGELFF.

This chain links TRBV27 with TRBJ2-7; 7 nucleotides agree with TRBD1. The CDR3 is 14 amino acids. Looked up from germline, CDR1 is MNHEY and CDR2 is SMNVEV (reference sequence). The J segment lost 3 bases and the V segment lost 5 bases, leaving 7 bases of the junction unmatched. This CDR3 is CASSPRDSNYEQYF. The CDR3, as DNA: TGTGCCAGCAGTCCGAGGGACAGCAACTACGAGCAGTACTTC.

The chain couples TRBV7-2 to TRBJ1-5, with no clear D. V gave up 5 bases and J gave up 5 bases, with 13 bases separating them. The germline V gene encodes CDR1 SGHTA and CDR2 FQGNSA. The CDR3 spans 14 residues. CDR3 sequence: CASSLRRVDQPQHF. The CDR3 DNA sequence: TGTGCCAGCAGCCTACGGAGGGTGGATCAGCCCCAGCATTTT.

The rearrangement links TRBV28 to TRBJ2-5; TRBD1 aligns across 8 bases. V lost 5 bases to trimming and J lost 4 bases; unmatched junction nucleotides: 6. From germline, CDR1 is MDHEN and CDR2 SYDVKM. The CDR3 has 14 residues. Here the CDR3 DNA reads TGTGCCAGCAGTATAGGACAGGGTAGAGAGACCCAGTACTTC. It codes for CASSIGQGRETQYF.

The rearrangement joins TRBV6-5 to TRBJ2-7; D is possibly TRBD2 (5 bases). V lost 6 bases and J 3 bases, leaving 12 bases between the germline ends. This CDR3 spans 13 amino acids. Germline values: CDR1 MNHEY, CDR2 SVGAGI. CDR3 sequence (DNA): TGTGCCAGCAGCCCCTTTGGAGGCTACGAGCAGTACTTC. This sequence encodes CASSPFGGYEQYF.

J is TRBJ1-6 and V is TRBV28; D is uncertain. The CDR3 is 13 amino acids. CDR1 and CDR2 from the germline V gene are MDHEN and SYDVKM. Trimming pared 5 bases from V and 11 bases from J, leaving 13 bases between. The DNA for the CDR3 is TGTGCCAGCAGTCCCGAACGGAGGGCACCCCTCCACTTT. This codes for CASSPERRAPLHF.

The CDR3 region is CASSQAVGRRDTEAFF. CDR3 in DNA: TGTGCCAGCAGCCAAGCGGTTGGCAGGCGGGACACTGAAGCTTTCTTT. The chain employs TRBV14 and TRBJ1-1, with D unresolved. The CDR3 extends over 16 amino acids. The germline V gene encodes CDR1 SGHDN and CDR2 FVKESK. The V end was cut by 1 base, the J end by 3 bases, with 15 bases between.

This chain joins TRBV6-4 and TRBJ2-1; the match to TRBD2 covers 8 bases. Trimming took 6 bases from V and 2 from J; bases not matched to a gene: 6. The CDR3 sequence is 15 residues long. Germline-derived CDR1 and CDR2 are MRHNA and SNTAGT. This chain's CDR3 is CASSAEREPYNEQFF. The DNA for the CDR3 is TGTGCCAGCAGCGCCGAGCGGGAGCCCTACAATGAGCAGTTCTTC.

The chain carries TRBV29-1 and TRBJ1-2; possible D gene TRBD1, 5 bases. Trimming took off 4 bases at V and 10 bases at J, with 13 bases between the two ends. Germline V gives CDR1 SQVTM, CDR2 ANQGSEA. The CDR3 covers 11 residues. The CDR3 is CSVGLGPTYTF. CDR3 nucleotide sequence: TGCAGCGTTGGGCTGGGGCCAACCTACACCTTC.

The V call is TRBV9, the J call TRBJ2-3; D is possibly TRBD2 (6 bases). V lost 3 bases, J lost 3 bases, and 14 bases lay in between. The CDR3 has 15 residues. CDR1 is SGDLS and CDR2 is YYNGEE in the germline V gene. The CDR3 DNA reads as TGTGCCAGCAGCGACGAAGGAGGGAGGACAGATACGCAGTATTTT. Residues: CASSDEGGRTDTQYF.

This chain links TRBV27 with TRBJ2-7; TRBD2 matches 16 bases. From germline, CDR1 is MNHEY and CDR2 SMNVEV (reference sequence). CDR3 length: 20 amino acids. J was trimmed by 4 bases and V by 0 bases; bases with no gene match: 12. The CDR3 DNA reads TGTGCCAGCAGTTTATCTGTCCCGGGACTAGCGGGGGGGCCAGGTTACGAGCAGTACTTC. Amino acids: CASSLSVPGLAGGPGYEQYF.

This rearrangement joins TRBV6-2 or TRBV6-3 to TRBJ2-3; TRBD1 aligns across 8 bases. Germline CDR1 and CDR2: MNHEY and SVGEGT. The CDR3 loop spans 21 amino acids. Germline trimming cut 0 bases from V and 1 base from J; bases unmatched to any gene: 18. Here the CDR3 reads CASSYSSNPTDRGKGTDTQYF. The CDR3 nucleotides read TGTGCCAGCAGTTACTCTTCCAACCCGACCGACAGGGGAAAGGGCACAGATACGCAGTATTTT.

This clone appeared once. CDR3 bases: TGTGCCAGATTTGACAGACTTAATGAAAAACTGTTTTTT. This gives the protein CARFDRLNEKLFF. V usage is TRBV2 and J usage is TRBJ1-4; tentatively, D is TRBD1 (5 bases). The CDR3 runs to 13 residues. CDR1 and CDR2 from the germline V gene are SNHLY and FYNNEI. With 9 bases removed from V and 4 bases from J, the gap between germline ends came to 12 bases.

This chain links TRBV27 with TRBJ1-5, with 9 bases fitting TRBD1. The germline V gene has CDR1 MNHEY and CDR2 SMNVEV (reference sequence). The CDR3 is 14 amino acids. The ends lost 6 bases at V and 6 bases at J; junction bases unmatched: 6. DNA for the CDR3: TGTGCCAGCAGCTATACAGGGGGCGGTCAGCCCCAGCATTTT. This sequence encodes CASSYTGGGQPQHF.

This chain links TRBV19 with TRBJ1-6; 10 nucleotides match TRBD1. Germline CDR1 reads LNHDA; CDR2 reads SQIVND (reference sequence). After removal of 6 bases from V and 7 bases from J, the junction contained 6 bases not matched to a gene. This CDR3 has 15 amino acids. The CDR3 DNA reads as TGTGCCAGTAGGGACAGGGGGAGCCTCAATTCACCCCTCCACTTT. Translated, it gives CASRDRGSLNSPLHF.